This T cell receptor beta chain was sequenced during a study of blood T cell repertoires in COVID-19. Data came from immunoSEQ multiplex PCR; TCRdb stores just in-frame clones and leaves some out. The sample lists about 130,000 clones, 85% to 90% occurring once. This clone was recorded only once. The TCR comes from a human donor in a cohort sampled during active COVID-19. The sequencing input was peripheral blood.

CDR3 nucleotide sequence: TGTGCCAGCAATCGGGCTAGCGGAGACACCGGGGAGCTGTTTTTT. Amino acid sequence: CASNRASGDTGELFF. This chain joins TRBV2 and TRBJ2-2, with TRBD2 matching 7 bases. This CDR3 spans 15 amino acids. V trimming: 7 bases; J trimming: 3 bases; junction bases outside the gene matches: 8. Per germline, CDR1 SNHLY and CDR2 FYNNEI.